The 11 T cell receptor beta chains given below trace back to one sample, sequenced in a study of blood T cells in healthy people across ages. Primed by a sample-barcoded 5' primer and a J-beta primer mix, a second PCR proceeded for 7 to 11 cycles. From the 5' RACE reads, TCRdb called clonotypes with MiXCR, one entry per CDR3 protein. The table includes just under 550,000 distinct CDR3 sequences, approximately 25% detected once. These sequences were also reported in another study, on T cells of mothers and their children.

The sequencing sample was made of blood. The source of these receptors is a boy younger than 18 in good health.

Only a few counts were recorded for this clonotype. V is TRBV12-3 or TRBV12-4 and J is TRBJ2-5; no firm D call. Trimming left V 6 bases short and J 1 base short, with 12 bases between. The CDR3 extends over 14 amino acids. CDR3 residues: CASSSGSPQETQYF. CDR3 bases: TGTGCCAGCAGCTCCGGGTCCCCCCAAGAGACCCAGTACTTC.

This clonotype was detected only a few times. This chain uses TRBV4-1 with TRBJ2-7; TRBD1 aligns across 9 bases. CDR1 and CDR2 (germline): MGHRA, YSYEKL. V was pared by 3 bases and J by 6 bases, with 9 bases of the junction left unmatched. The CDR3 consists of 15 residues. CDR3 residues: CASSHSPGTGSEQYF. The DNA for the CDR3 is TGCGCCAGCAGCCATTCCCCCGGGACAGGGTCCGAGCAGTACTTC.

There are many counts of this clonotype. V usage is TRBV7-8 and J usage is TRBJ2-7; D may be TRBD2 (5 bases). The CDR3 length is 13 residues. Germline CDR1 reads SGHVS; CDR2 reads FQNEAQ. V lost 3 bases to trimming and J lost 2 bases, with 8 bases between them. The CDR3 region has the DNA TGTGCCAGCAGCTTTGAGGGCCCCTACGAGCAGTACTTC. Its translation is CASSFEGPYEQYF.

This clonotype was recorded a few times. The gene calls are TRBV28 and TRBJ1-4, with D tentatively TRBD1 (6 bases). The CDR3 consists of 16 residues. Trimming removed 5 bases from V and 1 base from J, with 14 bases in between. In germline, CDR1 is MDHEN, CDR2 SYDVKM. The CDR3 sequence is CASSRDMGRTNEKLFF. The CDR3, as DNA: TGTGCCAGCAGTAGGGACATGGGGCGAACTAATGAAAAACTGTTTTTT.

This clonotype was picked up a small number of times. The gene calls are TRBV20-1 and TRBJ1-2, with 9 bases lining up with TRBD1. The CDR3 totals 17 residues. Germline lookup yields CDR1 DFQATT and CDR2 SNEGSKA (reference sequence). Germline trimming cut 0 bases from V and 3 bases from J; bases unmatched to any gene: 11. In nucleotides, the CDR3 is TGCAGTGCTAGAGACGGAATCGGGACAGGGAGCTACTATGGCTACACCTTC. Translation: CSARDGIGTGSYYGYTF.

This clonotype has more than one count but fewer than ten. V and J are TRBV20-1 and TRBJ1-1; maybe TRBD1 (5 bases). The V gene lost 6 bases and the J gene lost 0 bases, with 11 bases spanning the gap. Germline V gives CDR1 DFQATT, CDR2 SNEGSKA (reference sequence). The length of the CDR3 is 13 residues. DNA for the CDR3: TGCAGTGCCCTAGGGGTGGTGAACACTGAAGCTTTCTTT. As protein: CSALGVVNTEAFF.

Points on this clonotype: Sequence at one end of the junction differs from germline and may be a read error. The V gene is TRBV7-9, the J gene TRBJ1-1; D uncertain. Germline CDR1 SEHNR, CDR2 FQNEAQ (reference sequence). This CDR3 is 12 amino acids long. The CDR3 loop reads CASSLNGPEASF. The CDR3 DNA reads TGTGCCAGCAGCCTTAACGGACCTGAAGCTTCCTTT.

This chain links TRBV10-3 with TRBJ1-2, with a possible D match to TRBD1 (6 bases). CDR3 length: 13 amino acids. Between the trimmed V and J ends, which lost 2 bases and 6 bases, there was a span of 10 bases. Germline V CDR1 and CDR2: ENHRY, SYGVKD. The CDR3, as DNA: TGTGCCATCAGTGAGAGGGGGGCGGATGGCTACACCTTC. It codes for CAISERGADGYTF.

The V gene is TRBV27, the J gene TRBJ1-1, with 9 positions matching TRBD1. This CDR3 comprises 16 residues. With V trimmed by 5 bases and J by 0 bases, 7 bases remained unmatched. Germline assignment: CDR1 MNHEY and CDR2 SMNVEV (reference sequence). The CDR3 reads CASSLGTGIMNTEAFF. CDR3 DNA sequence: TGTGCCAGCAGTCTCGGGACAGGGATAATGAACACTGAAGCTTTCTTT.

This chain links TRBV7-3 with TRBJ2-3, with 12 bases lining up with TRBD2. In germline, CDR1 is SGHTA, CDR2 FQGTGA. There are 18 residues in the CDR3. Trimming removed 4 bases from V and 5 bases from J; junction bases left unmatched: 13. CDR3 coding DNA: TGTGCCAGCAGCTCCGGGCTAGCGGGGGGGCGGTTGAGAGATACGCAGTATTTT. It translates to CASSSGLAGGRLRDTQYF.

V usage is TRBV9 and J usage is TRBJ2-7, with 13 bases aligning to TRBD2. Germline trimming cut 3 bases from V and 3 bases from J; bases unmatched to any gene: 6. The CDR3 runs 16 residues. CDR1 is SGDLS, CDR2 YYNGEE, per germline. The CDR3 DNA follows: TGTGCCAGCAGCGGGACCGGGACTAGCGGGATCTACGAGCAGTACTTC. This gives the protein CASSGTGTSGIYEQYF.